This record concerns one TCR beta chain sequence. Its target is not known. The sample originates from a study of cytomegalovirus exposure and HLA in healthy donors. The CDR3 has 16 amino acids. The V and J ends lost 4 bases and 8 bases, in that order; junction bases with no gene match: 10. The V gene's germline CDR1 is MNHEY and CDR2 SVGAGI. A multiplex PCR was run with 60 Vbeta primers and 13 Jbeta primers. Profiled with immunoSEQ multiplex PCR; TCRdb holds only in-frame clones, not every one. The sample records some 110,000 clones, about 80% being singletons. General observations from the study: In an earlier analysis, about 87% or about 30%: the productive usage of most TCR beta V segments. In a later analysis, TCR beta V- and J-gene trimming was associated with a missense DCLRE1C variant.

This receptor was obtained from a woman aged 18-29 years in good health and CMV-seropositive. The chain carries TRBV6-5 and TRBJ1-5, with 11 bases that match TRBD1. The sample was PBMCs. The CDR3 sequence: CASSFSGQGADKPQHF. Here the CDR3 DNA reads TGTGCCAGCAGTTTCTCAGGACAGGGGGCTGATAAGCCCCAGCATTTT.